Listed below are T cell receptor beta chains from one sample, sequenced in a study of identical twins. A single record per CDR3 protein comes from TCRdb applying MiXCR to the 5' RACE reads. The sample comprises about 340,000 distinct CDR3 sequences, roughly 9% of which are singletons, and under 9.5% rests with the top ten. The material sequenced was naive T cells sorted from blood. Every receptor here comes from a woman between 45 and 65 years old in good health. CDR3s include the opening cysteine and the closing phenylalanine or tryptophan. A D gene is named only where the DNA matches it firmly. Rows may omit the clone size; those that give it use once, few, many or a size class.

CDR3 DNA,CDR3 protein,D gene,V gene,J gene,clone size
TGTGCCACTCGGGATATTGGTGAAGCTTTCTTT,CATRDIGEAFF,.,TRBV19,TRBJ1-1,few
TGTGCCAGCAGTGGGTTGCTAGCGGGAGGGCGGGAGACCCAGTACTTC,CASSGLLAGGRETQYF,TRBD2,TRBV2,TRBJ2-5,.
TGTGCCAGCAGTTTGACAGGGGAAGGTTGGGGGCAAGAGACCCAGTACTTC,CASSLTGEGWGQETQYF,TRBD1,TRBV27,TRBJ2-5,many
TGCAGCGCAGTTTCCGGGGAGCTGTTTTTT,CSAVSGELFF,.,TRBV29-1,TRBJ2-2,.
TGTGCCAGTAGTCCCACCGGGAGCGGGAGAGCAAACATTCAGTACTTC,CASSPTGSGRANIQYF,TRBD2,TRBV19,TRBJ2-4,few
TGTGCCAGCAGTTTATATGGTGGGGGGGCCTACGAGCAGTACTTC,CASSLYGGGAYEQYF,TRBD2,TRBV28,TRBJ2-7,.
TGTGCCATAACCGGGACAGGGGGCACTGAAGCTTTCTTT,CAITGTGGTEAFF,TRBD1,TRBV10-3,TRBJ1-1,few
TGTGCCAGCAGAGCGGGGGACTACTTCTACAATGAGCAGTTCTTC,CASRAGDYFYNEQFF,TRBD2,TRBV27,TRBJ2-1,.
TGTGCCAGCCGAGGGGTGACCACAGATACGCAGTATTTT,CASRGVTTDTQYF,.,TRBV6-1,TRBJ2-3,.
TGTGCCAGCAGCTTAGGCGGGGGAAGGGTAGAGACCCAGTACTTC,CASSLGGGRVETQYF,TRBD2,TRBV11-2,TRBJ2-5,many
TGTGCCAGCAGCTCAACCGGGACTAGCTCCTACGAGCAGTACTTC,CASSSTGTSSYEQYF,TRBD2,TRBV7-9,TRBJ2-7,many
TGTGCCAGCAGCCCCGGGCAGGGGGCTTTTGGCTACACCTTC,CASSPGQGAFGYTF,TRBD1,TRBV7-9,TRBJ1-2,.
TGTGCCAGCAGCTTGCGGGGACAGATAGGAGAGACCCAGTACTTC,CASSLRGQIGETQYF,.,TRBV7-3,TRBJ2-5,few
TGCGCCAGCAGCAAGGCGAGGGGGCAGGACGAGCAGTACTTC,CASSKARGQDEQYF,TRBD1,TRBV5-1,TRBJ2-7,few
TGTGCCAGCAGCTCCGCGCTGGACACAGGCACAGATACGCAGTATTTT,CASSSALDTGTDTQYF,.,TRBV12-3/TRBV12-4,TRBJ2-3,few
TGCGCCAGCAGCTTGGTGGCAGGGGGCTCGGGAACTGAAGCTTTCTTT,CASSLVAGGSGTEAFF,TRBD1,TRBV5-1,TRBJ1-1,.
TGTGCCAGCAGTGGGCGGGACAGAGTTAACTATGGCTACACCTTC,CASSGRDRVNYGYTF,TRBD1,TRBV12-3/TRBV12-4,TRBJ1-2,many
TGCAGTGCTAGAGAGGGCAGGAGGAACACCGGGGAGCTGTTTTTT,CSAREGRRNTGELFF,.,TRBV20-1,TRBJ2-2,many